A selection of T cell receptor beta chains follows, all from one sample in a study of early T cells in non-severe SARS-CoV-2 infection. MiXCR, applied by TCRdb to the 5' RACE reads, yields one record per CDR3 protein. The table has over 45,000 distinct CDR3 sequences, about 10% seen once; the top ten hold approximately 6.5%. Sequencing was carried out using whole blood. These TCRs come from an adult who was a healthcare worker with PCR-confirmed SARS-CoV-2 infection or an uninfected control (not recorded which). Both conserved end residues are part of each CDR3. The order of the fields is D gene, clone size, J gene, V gene, CDR3 protein, CDR3 DNA. The D gene is left open where the match is weak. Some rows mark clone size as missing; the rest say once, few, many or name a class of expanded clone.

d_call: TRBD1
clone_size: once
j_call: TRBJ2-7
v_call: TRBV5-5
cdr3_aa: CASSSGQYFYEQYF
cdr3_nt: TGTGCCAGCAGCTCGGGACAGTACTTCTACGAGCAGTACTTC

d_call: NA
clone_size: many
j_call: TRBJ1-5
v_call: TRBV19
cdr3_aa: CASSISAGNDQPQHF
cdr3_nt: TGTGCCAGTAGTATCTCGGCAGGGAATGATCAGCCCCAGCATTTT

d_call: NA
clone_size: many
j_call: TRBJ2-3
v_call: TRBV11-3
cdr3_aa: CASSLGGDTQYF
cdr3_nt: TGTGCCAGCAGCTTAGGCGGGGATACGCAGTATTTT

d_call: NA
clone_size: few
j_call: TRBJ2-7
v_call: TRBV10-3
cdr3_aa: CAISGQGPTYEQYF
cdr3_nt: TGTGCCATCAGTGGCCAGGGTCCTACCTACGAGCAGTACTTC

d_call: NA
clone_size: NA
j_call: TRBJ1-5
v_call: TRBV12-3/TRBV12-4
cdr3_aa: CASRNGGNQPQHF
cdr3_nt: TGTGCCAGCCGGAACGGTGGTAATCAGCCCCAGCATTTT

d_call: NA
clone_size: few
j_call: TRBJ2-5
v_call: TRBV7-9
cdr3_aa: CASSLFPNQETQYF
cdr3_nt: TGTGCCAGCAGCTTATTCCCCAATCAAGAGACCCAGTACTTC

d_call: TRBD1
clone_size: few
j_call: TRBJ2-7
v_call: TRBV13
cdr3_aa: CASSLGLGQGISYEQYF
cdr3_nt: TGTGCCAGCAGCTTAGGCCTTGGACAGGGGATATCCTACGAGCAGTACTTC

d_call: TRBD2
clone_size: many
j_call: TRBJ2-5
v_call: TRBV11-1
cdr3_aa: CASSSPPGGTQYF
cdr3_nt: TGTGCCAGCAGCTCACCGCCGGGGGGGACCCAGTACTTC

d_call: NA
clone_size: NA
j_call: TRBJ2-1
v_call: TRBV6-1
cdr3_aa: CVVRSVTGIVF
cdr3_nt: TGTGTCGTCCGAAGTGTAACCGGGATTGTATTC

d_call: TRBD2
clone_size: NA
j_call: TRBJ2-1
v_call: TRBV5-1
cdr3_aa: CASSLWTSGSYNEQFF
cdr3_nt: TGCGCCAGCAGCTTGTGGACTAGCGGGAGCTACAATGAGCAGTTCTTC

d_call: TRBD1
clone_size: few
j_call: TRBJ1-2
v_call: TRBV4-2
cdr3_aa: CASSPMTGDYGYTF
cdr3_nt: TGTGCCAGCAGCCCAATGACAGGGGACTATGGCTACACCTTC

d_call: TRBD1
clone_size: many
j_call: TRBJ1-2
v_call: TRBV18
cdr3_aa: CASSPRQGSYGYTF
cdr3_nt: TGTGCCAGCTCGCCTCGACAGGGCTCCTATGGCTACACCTTC

d_call: NA
clone_size: NA
j_call: TRBJ2-3
v_call: TRBV5-1
cdr3_aa: CASSLYPGGTDTQYF
cdr3_nt: TGCGCCAGCAGCTTGTATCCAGGGGGCACAGATACGCAGTATTTT

d_call: NA
clone_size: many
j_call: TRBJ2-5
v_call: TRBV12-3/TRBV12-4
cdr3_aa: CASSSSAQETQYF
cdr3_nt: TGTGCCAGCAGTTCTAGCGCGCAAGAGACCCAGTACTTC

d_call: NA
clone_size: few
j_call: TRBJ1-1
v_call: TRBV4-1
cdr3_aa: CASSQVLSLNTEAFF
cdr3_nt: TGCGCCAGCAGCCAAGTTCTCAGCTTGAACACTGAAGCTTTCTTT

d_call: NA
clone_size: many
j_call: TRBJ1-2
v_call: TRBV6-2/TRBV6-3
cdr3_aa: CASSYNLYGYTF
cdr3_nt: TGTGCCAGCAGTTACAACCTGTATGGCTACACCTTC

d_call: NA
clone_size: NA
j_call: TRBJ1-5
v_call: TRBV29-1
cdr3_aa: CSVAGGTSVGNQPQHF
cdr3_nt: TGCAGCGTTGCGGGGGGGACCTCCGTAGGCAATCAGCCCCAGCATTTT

d_call: NA
clone_size: many
j_call: TRBJ1-1
v_call: TRBV29-1
cdr3_aa: CSVGEGRATEAFF
cdr3_nt: TGCAGCGTTGGGGAGGGGAGGGCCACTGAAGCTTTCTTT

d_call: NA
clone_size: few
j_call: TRBJ2-5
v_call: TRBV29-1
cdr3_aa: CSVWQETQYF
cdr3_nt: TGCAGCGTTTGGCAAGAGACCCAGTACTTC

d_call: NA
clone_size: NA
j_call: TRBJ1-2
v_call: TRBV15
cdr3_aa: CATAASGGSNYGYTF
cdr3_nt: TGTGCCACCGCGGCCTCAGGCGGATCAAACTATGGCTACACCTTC

d_call: NA
clone_size: many
j_call: TRBJ2-7
v_call: TRBV11-2
cdr3_aa: CASSLGVLGGFSYEQYF
cdr3_nt: TGTGCCAGCAGCTTAGGAGTACTCGGCGGGTTCTCCTACGAGCAGTACTTC

d_call: NA
clone_size: few
j_call: TRBJ1-6
v_call: TRBV6-1
cdr3_aa: CASHTNGRLPLHF
cdr3_nt: TGTGCCAGCCACACAAACGGCCGTCTACCCCTCCACTTT

d_call: NA
clone_size: many
j_call: TRBJ2-1
v_call: TRBV5-1
cdr3_aa: CASSLRETRVYNEQFF
cdr3_nt: TGCGCCAGCAGCTTGCGCGAGACTAGAGTATACAATGAGCAGTTCTTC

d_call: NA
clone_size: NA
j_call: TRBJ2-3
v_call: TRBV19
cdr3_aa: CASSRSGAKDTQYF
cdr3_nt: TGTGCCAGTAGTCGGTCGGGGGCGAAAGATACGCAGTATTTT

d_call: NA
clone_size: NA
j_call: TRBJ2-2
v_call: TRBV7-3
cdr3_aa: CASSPVRTGELFF
cdr3_nt: TGTGCCAGCAGCCCCGTACGGACCGGGGAGCTGTTTTTT

d_call: NA
clone_size: NA
j_call: TRBJ2-1
v_call: TRBV11-2
cdr3_aa: CASSHRKGISLNEQFF
cdr3_nt: TGTGCCAGCAGCCACAGGAAGGGAATCAGTTTGAATGAGCAGTTCTTC

d_call: TRBD2
clone_size: few
j_call: TRBJ2-7
v_call: TRBV3-1
cdr3_aa: CASSQGGGRTSYEQYF
cdr3_nt: TGTGCCAGCAGCCAAGGGGGCGGGAGGACCTCCTACGAGCAGTACTTC

d_call: NA
clone_size: NA
j_call: TRBJ1-2
v_call: TRBV7-9
cdr3_aa: CASSLEDAGAYGYTF
cdr3_nt: TGTGCCAGCAGCTTAGAGGACGCGGGGGCTTATGGCTACACCTTC

d_call: NA
clone_size: many
j_call: TRBJ2-7
v_call: TRBV4-2
cdr3_aa: CASSQEGTTGVHEQYF
cdr3_nt: TGTGCCAGCAGCCAAGAGGGGACAACGGGAGTCCACGAGCAGTACTTC